A single sample gave rise to the 10 T cell receptor beta chains below, sequenced in a study of CD8+ T cells in alopecia areata. The treatment denotes: oral pan-JAK inhibitor, 5-10 mg twice daily. RNA was extracted and reverse transcribed into cDNA as the sequencing template. Only in-frame clones appear in the TCRdb table, and some are missing; sequencing was by immunoSEQ multiplex PCR. The table has about 76,000 clones, around two thirds seen once. Sequencing used CD8+ T cells sorted from blood, obtained at week 24, from a patient treated with tofacitinib. The receptor source for this set is a human donor with alopecia areata.

The V and J genes are TRBV7-9 and TRBJ1-2, with 7 bases matching TRBD1. This CDR3 contains 14 residues. Germline V gives CDR1 SEHNR, CDR2 FQNEAQ (reference sequence). Unmatched junction bases numbered 3, after V lost 5 bases and J lost 0 bases. The DNA for the CDR3 is TGTGCCAGCAGCGTTGGGACAGCTAACTATGGCTACACCTTC. It is translated as CASSVGTANYGYTF.

The chain carries TRBV9 and TRBJ2-1; D possibly corresponds to TRBD2 (6 bases). The CDR3 length is 13 residues. Germline lookup yields CDR1 SGDLS and CDR2 YYNGEE. Trimming shortened V by 4 bases and J by 10 bases, and 15 bases separated the two germline ends. CDR3 loop: CASSPSAPREQFF. Here the CDR3 DNA reads TGTGCCAGCAGCCCTAGCGCCCCAAGGGAGCAGTTCTTC.

V gene TRBV5-6 combines with J gene TRBJ2-2, with D hard to call. The germline V gene encodes CDR1 SGHDT and CDR2 YYEEEE. The length of the CDR3 is 14 residues. V lost 3 bases to trimming and J lost 3 bases, with 9 bases between them. The CDR3 protein is CASSSILDTGELFF. DNA for the CDR3: TGTGCCAGCAGCTCCATTCTTGACACCGGGGAGCTGTTTTTT.

The chain combines TRBV5-6 with TRBJ2-7; TRBD2 might be the D (5 bases). Per germline, CDR1 SGHDT and CDR2 YYEEEE. The CDR3 is 15 amino acids. V lost 2 bases to trimming and J lost 7 bases, with 19 bases between them. CDR3 residues: CASSFQHRRSGEQYF. For the CDR3, the DNA is TGTGCCAGCAGCTTTCAGCACCGCCGATCGGGGGAGCAGTACTTC. Using reference TRBV5-6 and TRBJ2-7 for the parts outside the CDR3, the full variable domain is DAGVTQSPTHLIKTRGQQVTLRCSPKSGHDTVSWYQQALGQGPQFIFQYYEEEERQRGNFPDRFSGHQFPNYSSELNVNALLLGDSALYLCASSFQHRRSGEQYFGPGTRLTVT.

The V gene is TRBV4-1, the J gene TRBJ2-3; tentative D call: TRBD2 (5 bases). The ends were cut back, 5 bases at V and 0 bases at J, with 15 bases in the middle. Germline-derived CDR1 and CDR2 are MGHRA and YSYEKL. This CDR3 region has 16 residues. CDR3 DNA: TGCGCCAGCAGCTCCTCGGACTCACCTAGCACAGATACGCAGTATTTT. This sequence encodes CASSSSDSPSTDTQYF.

The chain has TRBV27 and TRBJ1-2; 10 bases fit TRBD1. V lost 6 bases, J lost 4 bases, and 5 bases stayed unmatched. This CDR3 has 14 residues. Per germline, CDR1 MNHEY and CDR2 SMNVEV (reference sequence). The CDR3, as DNA: TGTGCCAGCAGCCCGGGACAGGGGTTCTATGGCTACACCTTC. Translation: CASSPGQGFYGYTF.

CDR3 nucleotides: TGTGCCAGCAGCGTAGGCAGTGTCCTTCGGGAGACCCAGTACTTC. Translating gives CASSVGSVLRETQYF. The V call is TRBV9, the J call TRBJ2-5, with unresolved D. With 0 bases removed from V and 5 bases from J, the gap between germline ends came to 14 bases. There are 15 residues in the CDR3. Germline lookup yields CDR1 SGDLS and CDR2 YYNGEE. Looking up the rest from reference TRBV9 and TRBJ2-5 gives the full variable domain: DSGVTQTPKHLITATGQRVTLRCSPRSGDLSVYWYQQSLDQGLQFLIQYYNGEERAKGNILERFSAQQFPDLHSELNLSSLELGDSALYFCASSVGSVLRETQYFGPGTRLLVL.

The chain carries TRBV29-1 and TRBJ2-7; the D is unclear. V lost 3 bases and J lost 0, with 9 bases in between. Germline values: CDR1 SQVTM, CDR2 ANQGSEA. The CDR3 spans 13 residues. CDR3 region: CSVDADSSYEQYF. Here the CDR3 DNA reads TGCAGCGTTGACGCGGATTCCTCCTACGAGCAGTACTTC.

This chain connects TRBV28 to TRBJ2-5; D possibly corresponds to TRBD2 (6 bases). The CDR3 sequence is 13 residues long. Germline CDR1 and CDR2: MDHEN and SYDVKM. V was shortened by 5 bases and J by 5 bases, with 12 bases between the two germline ends. CDR3 sequence: CASSTLAAETQYF. CDR3 coding DNA: TGTGCCAGCAGTACTTTAGCGGCGGAGACCCAGTACTTC.

The DNA of the CDR3 is TGTGCCAGCAGCTCATTAGCGGGGGGAATGGATACGCAGTATTTT. Amino acids: CASSSLAGGMDTQYF. The rearrangement links TRBV7-2 to TRBJ2-3, with 10 bases fitting TRBD2. Looked up from germline, CDR1 is SGHTA and CDR2 is FQGNSA. There are 15 residues in the CDR3. The J segment lost 6 bases and the V segment lost 4 bases, leaving 7 bases of the junction unmatched.